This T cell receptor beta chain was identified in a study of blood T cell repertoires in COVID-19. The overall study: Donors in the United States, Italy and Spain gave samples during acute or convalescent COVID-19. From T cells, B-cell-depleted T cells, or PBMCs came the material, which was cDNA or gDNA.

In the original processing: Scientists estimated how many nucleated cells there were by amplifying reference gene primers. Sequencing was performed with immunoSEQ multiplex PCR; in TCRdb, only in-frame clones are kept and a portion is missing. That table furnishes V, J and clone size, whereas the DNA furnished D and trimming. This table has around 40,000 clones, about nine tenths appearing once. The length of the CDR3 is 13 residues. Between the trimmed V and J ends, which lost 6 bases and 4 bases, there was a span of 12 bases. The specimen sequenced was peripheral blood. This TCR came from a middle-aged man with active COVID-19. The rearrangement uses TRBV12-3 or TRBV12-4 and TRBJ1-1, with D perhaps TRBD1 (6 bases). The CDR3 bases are TGTGCCAGCAGCTTGGACAGAAGCACTGAAGCTTTCTTT. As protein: CASSLDRSTEAFF.